These 12 T cell receptor beta chains were all obtained from the same sample, sequenced in a study of T cell clusters in autoimmune cytopenias. One tube held mixed TRB-A and TRB-B primer pools for touch-down PCR. Following a re-call of the multiplex PCR reads, TCRdb has one entry per CDR3 protein and lacks DNA. The sample's table shows roughly 3,100 distinct CDR3 sequences. About 39,000 genome equivalents of blood DNA were amplified for TRB. Sequenced material: peripheral blood. These receptors originate from a human donor with an autoimmune cytopenia or autoimmune hepatitis (not recorded which).

By frequency, this clonotype is medium-sized. The CDR3 reads CASSYSPRGRIQPQHF. This chain links TRBV6-2 or TRBV6-3 with TRBJ1-5; TCRdb proposes TRBD1, but this gene call is untestable without DNA. CDR3 length: 16 residues. The germline V gene has CDR1 MNHEY and CDR2 SVGEGT.

This clonotype shows up as medium-sized by frequency. CDR3 residues: CASTLGLAGTDEQFF. The chain links TRBV6-2 or TRBV6-3 to TRBJ2-1; TCRdb's D call of TRBD2 is untestable without DNA. CDR1 is MNHEY, CDR2 SVGEGT, per germline. The CDR3 runs to 15 residues.

The rearrangement uses TRBV10-3 and TRBJ2-7. The CDR3 sequence is 15 residues long. Germline-derived CDR1 and CDR2 are ENHRY and SYGVKD. This CDR3 reads CAISESWAGSYEQYF.

Measured by frequency, this clonotype is medium-sized. The chain uses TRBV6-5 and TRBJ2-3; the D call from TCRdb, TRBD1, cannot be confirmed without DNA. From germline, CDR1 is MNHEY and CDR2 SVGAGI. This CDR3 has 14 amino acids. CDR3 loop: CASSPGPGTDTQYF.

CDR3 protein: CASRLWGMNTEAFF. V is TRBV5-5 and J is TRBJ1-1. Germline CDR1 SGHKS, CDR2 YYEKEE (reference sequence). This CDR3 comprises 14 residues.

This clonotype registers medium-sized by frequency. This rearrangement joins TRBV6-1 to TRBJ1-6. Germline CDR1 reads MNHNS; CDR2 reads SASEGT. The CDR3 spans 13 residues. This chain's CDR3 is CASSNPTLSPLHF.

The V call is TRBV19, the J call TRBJ2-5; the TRBD1 assignment by TCRdb is unverifiable without DNA. The germline V gene encodes CDR1 LNHDA and CDR2 SQIVND (reference sequence). The CDR3 totals 14 residues. This CDR3 is CASRRTGVSYEQYF.

Frequency places this clonotype as medium-sized (0.01 to 0.1%). The gene calls are TRBV6-5 and TRBJ2-1; TCRdb designates TRBD1, a call that cannot be tested without DNA. The germline gives CDR1 MNHEY, CDR2 SVGAGI. The CDR3 spans 15 residues. This CDR3 reads CASIGQGYNYNEQFF.

This clonotype is labeled medium-sized based on frequency. The rearrangement links TRBV19 to TRBJ2-5; TCRdb's D call of TRBD1 is untestable without DNA. Germline CDR1 and CDR2: LNHDA and SQIVND (reference sequence). The CDR3 runs 13 residues. The chain's CDR3 is CASSPGGQETQYF.

The chain is built from TRBV20-1 and TRBJ2-7; TCRdb proposes TRBD2, but this gene call is untestable without DNA. This CDR3 is built from 15 residues. The germline V gene encodes CDR1 DFQATT and CDR2 SNEGSKA (reference sequence). CDR3 sequence: CSAKTLRGVVYEQYF.

The chain has TRBV7-9 and TRBJ1-2. The CDR3 has 16 amino acids. From germline, CDR1 is SEHNR and CDR2 FQNEAQ (reference sequence). The CDR3 spells CASSLVPGRPFYGYTF.

Its frequency marks this clonotype as medium-sized (0.01 to 0.1%). The chain employs TRBV6-6 and TRBJ1-5; TCRdb reports TRBD1, a call that lacks DNA to check it against. The CDR3 covers 16 residues. Germline assignment: CDR1 MNHNY and CDR2 SVGAGI (reference sequence). The CDR3 sequence: CASSPPTGNSNQPQHF.